Listed here is a single T cell receptor (beta chain). Its target is unknown. Trimming took off 3 bases at V and 5 bases at J, with 13 bases between the two ends. Germline CDR1 and CDR2: MDHEN and SYDVKM. The CDR3 has 15 residues. This sample is part of a study of cytomegalovirus exposure and HLA in healthy donors. Points from the study as a whole: Some public TCRs appeared in many individuals, while most sequences were rare. The study labeled more than 150 TCR beta chains cytomegalovirus-associated. Researchers reportedly found TCR beta sequences accurately predicted most subjects' HLA-A and HLA-B alleles. Among the most significant clusters, several appeared linked to common viral pathogens in a later analysis.

13 Jbeta primers and 60 Vbeta primers were used for the PCR. Libraries were prepared by immunoSEQ multiplex PCR; TCRdb keeps only in-frame clonotypes and omits some of them. Of about 140,000 clones in the sample, over 65% were seen once. The origin of this receptor is a female donor in good health and CMV-seronegative. V gene TRBV28 combines with J gene TRBJ2-2, with D possibly matching TRBD2 (5 bases). The sample consisted of PBMCs. The CDR3 here is CASSFLGRGTGELFF. The DNA for the CDR3 is TGTGCCAGCAGTTTCCTTGGACGGGGAACCGGGGAGCTGTTTTTT.